The 3 T cell receptor beta chains below all came from one sample that was sequenced in a study of beta chain features in type 1 diabetes. Study results and limitations: When Type 1 diabetes patients were examined, their TCRB CDR3s proved moderately but significantly shorter in all four CD4+ subsets.

Sequencing targeted expressed TCRB transcripts, as all isolated RNA had been reverse transcribed. TCRdb's table, derived via immunoSEQ multiplex PCR, lists solely in-frame clones and lacks some. The top ten hold roughly 0.016% of the sample, which has 300,000 to 400,000 clones, about 13% seen once. These receptors have no known antigen. The sequencing input was naive CD4+ T cells from blood. Receptors originate from a young woman with type 1 diabetes.

The chain has TRBV29-1 and TRBJ2-7, with a tentative D call TRBD1 (6 bases). Between the trimmed V and J ends, which lost 6 bases and 6 bases, there was a span of 21 bases. The CDR3 sequence is 14 residues long. Germline CDR1 is SQVTM and CDR2 is ANQGSEA. The DNA for the CDR3 is TGCAGCGTCTCAATTCACCAGGGGAGTTCCGAGCAGTACGTC. The encoded protein is CSVSIHQGSSEQYV.

Comment on this clone: This sample also contains other DNA sequences that code for the same CDR3. This rearrangement joins TRBV2 to TRBJ2-5, with D unclear. The V end lost 6 bases, the J end lost 5 bases, and 4 bases lay between the germline ends. The CDR3 covers 10 residues. The V gene's germline CDR1 is SNHLY and CDR2 FYNNEI. The CDR3 loop reads CASRSETQYF. CDR3 coding DNA: TGTGCCAGCAGGAGCGAGACCCAGTACTTC.

This rearrangement joins TRBV25-1 to TRBJ1-2, with 7 positions matching TRBD1. CDR1 and CDR2 from the germline V gene are MGHDK and SYGVNS. The CDR3 has 15 amino acids. The V segment lost 3 bases and the J segment 5 bases; nucleotides outside the gene matches: 9. CDR3 residues: CASSDTGTAPYGYTF. CDR3 in DNA: TGTGCCAGCAGTGATACCGGGACAGCGCCTTATGGCTACACCTTC.